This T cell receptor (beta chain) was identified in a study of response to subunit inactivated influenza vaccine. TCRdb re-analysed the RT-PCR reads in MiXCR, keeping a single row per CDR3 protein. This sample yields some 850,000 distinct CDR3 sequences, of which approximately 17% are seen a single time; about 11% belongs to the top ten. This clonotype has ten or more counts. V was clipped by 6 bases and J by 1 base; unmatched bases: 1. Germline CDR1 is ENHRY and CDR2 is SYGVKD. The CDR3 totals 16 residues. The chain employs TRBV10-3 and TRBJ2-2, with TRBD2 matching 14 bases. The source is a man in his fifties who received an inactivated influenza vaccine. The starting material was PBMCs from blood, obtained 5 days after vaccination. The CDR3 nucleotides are TGTGCCATCAGAGGGACTAGCGGGAGGAACACCGGGGAGCTGTTTTTT. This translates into CAIRGTSGRNTGELFF.